Shown below are 18 T cell receptor beta chains from a single sample sequenced in a study of tumor-infiltrating lymphocytes in primary liver carcinoma. With about 470 ng total RNA as template and a constant-region primer, TCR beta cDNA was made. Three nested multiplex PCR rounds, a slightly modified ARM-PCR method, built the TCR beta libraries. PCR rounds one and two used TRBV1-TRBV30 forward primers with a C-beta reverse primer for around 9 cycles each. One entry per CDR3 protein results from TCRdb running MiXCR on the multiplex PCR reads. The sample lists about 300,000 distinct CDR3 sequences; 60% to 80% were seen once. Researchers drew blood RNA from unsorted whole blood and extracted germline DNA as well. Sequencing input: peripheral blood. The receptors here all came from a man aged 40-50 years with primary liver carcinoma and hepatitis B virus infection.

Details on this clonotype: This may arise from a read error, as a much more abundant clone is one base away. The chain employs TRBV12-5 and TRBJ2-1; tentative D call: TRBD2 (5 bases). Germline-derived CDR1 and CDR2 are LGHNT and FRNRAP. This CDR3 comprises 13 residues. CDR3 nucleotide sequence: TGTGCTAGTGGTATGGTGGGCCGGGGTGAGCAGTTCTTC. This codes for CASGMVGRGEQFF.

The CDR3 reads CASSLGFSLLNYGYTF. The CDR3 region has the DNA TGTGCCAGCAGCCTAGGTTTCAGTCTACTTAACTATGGCTACACCTTC. The chain recombines TRBV28 with TRBJ1-2; D is undetermined. This CDR3 is built from 16 residues. V lost 6 bases, J lost 1 base, and 18 bases lay in between. Germline lookup yields CDR1 MDHEN and CDR2 SYDVKM.

Turning to this clonotype: Being one base from a much bigger clone, this may be a read error. Written as DNA, the CDR3 is TGTGCCAGCAGTGAAGTGTGGGCCCGGGATCAGCCCCAGCATTTT. It translates to CASSEVWARDQPQHF. V usage is TRBV6-6 and J usage is TRBJ1-5; D is ambiguous. The V end lost 5 bases, the J end lost 5 bases, and 16 bases lay between the germline ends. Per the germline V gene, CDR1 is MNHNY and CDR2 is SVGAGI (reference sequence). The CDR3 is 15 amino acids.

The gene calls are TRBV12-3 or TRBV12-4 and TRBJ1-1; D is unclear. The CDR3 has 14 residues. Trimming cost V 6 bases and J 1 base, with 12 bases left between them. The CDR3 DNA reads as TGTGCCAGCAGCCAACAACGTGCGAACACTGAAGCTTTCTTT. This gives the protein CASSQQRANTEAFF.

Comments on this clonotype: It may be a read error: a sequence one base away is much more abundant. The CDR3 does not close with the conserved phenylalanine or tryptophan, likely indicating a read error. This chain uses TRBV12-3 or TRBV12-4 with TRBJ1-1; D not certain. CDR3 length: 11 residues. Deletions cut 2 bases from V and 5 bases from J, with 3 bases between. Here the CDR3 reads CASSLTTEAFL. The CDR3 DNA follows: TGTGCCAGCAGTTTAACAACTGAAGCTTTCCTT.

On this clonotype itself: A read error may explain this, as a much larger clone is one base away. V and J are TRBV5-4 and TRBJ1-2; D is uncertain. CDR3 length: 14 residues. Germline V gives CDR1 SGHNT, CDR2 YYREEE (reference sequence). The CDR3 region has the DNA TGTGCCAGCAGCGGTGCAAGGGATACCTATGGCCACACCTTC. As protein: CASSGARDTYGHTF. The full variable domain, its missing parts supplied by reference TRBV5-4 and TRBJ1-2, is ETGVTQSPTHLIKTRGQQVTLRCSSQSGHNTVSWYQQALGQGPQFIFQYYREEENGRGNFPPRFSGLQFPNYSSELNVNALELDDSALYLCASSGARDTYGHTFGSGTRLTVV.

The chain uses TRBV11-2 and TRBJ1-3; D gene uncertain. Deletions cut 5 bases from V and 2 bases from J, with 13 bases between. Germline CDR1 and CDR2: SGHAT and FQNNGV. The CDR3 covers 15 residues. The CDR3 is CASSIHRETGNTIYF. The CDR3 DNA reads TGTGCCAGCAGCATCCACAGAGAAACTGGAAACACCATATATTTT. The whole variable domain, filled in from reference TRBV11-2 and TRBJ1-3, reads EAGVAQSPRYKIIEKRQSVAFWCNPISGHATLYWYQQILGQGPKLLIQFQNNGVVDDSQLPKDRFSAERLKGVDSTLKIQPAKLEDSAVYLCASSIHRETGNTIYFGEGSWLTVV.

To note about this clonotype: Relative to the germline gene, one junction end is altered; a read error may explain this. The chain links TRBV10-2 to TRBJ1-1, with 7 bases lining up with TRBD1. CDR3 size: 13 residues. The germline gives CDR1 WSHSY, CDR2 SAAADI. The CDR3 DNA follows: TGCGACAGCACCAGGGGGATCGACACTGAAGTTTTCTTT. Its protein product is CDSTRGIDTEVFF.

The V and J genes are TRBV6-5 and TRBJ1-2; perhaps TRBD1 as D (5 bases). The V and J ends lost 2 bases and 6 bases respectively, with 16 bases between them. Germline CDR1 reads MNHEY; CDR2 reads SVGAGI. CDR3 length: 15 residues. CDR3 residues: CASSYTGFGWDGYTF. The CDR3 region has the DNA TGTGCCAGCAGTTACACAGGTTTTGGATGGGATGGCTACACCTTC.

Regarding this clonotype: Sequence at one end of the junction differs from germline and may be a read error. The rearrangement links TRBV7-9 to TRBJ2-3; a weak D match, TRBD2 (5 bases). Germline assignment: CDR1 SEHNR and CDR2 FQNEAQ (reference sequence). This CDR3 has 12 amino acids. The DNA of the CDR3 is TGTGCCAGCAGCTCGACTATGGATACGCACTATTTT. Translation: CASSSTMDTHYF. Supplemented by reference TRBV7-9 and TRBJ2-3, the full variable domain reads DTGVSQNPRHKITKRGQNVTFRCDPISEHNRLYWYRQTLGQGPEFLTYFQNEAQLEKSRLLSDRFSAERPKGSFSTLEIQRTEQGDSAMYLCASSSTMDTHYFGPGTRLTVL.

The chain has TRBV7-8 and TRBJ1-2; D gene unclear. There are 16 residues in the CDR3. Trimming shortened V by 1 base and J by 4 bases, and 16 bases separated the two germline ends. Germline values: CDR1 SGHVS, CDR2 FQNEAQ. The CDR3 protein is CASSLESIPRAYGYTF. The CDR3 DNA sequence: TGTGCCAGCAGCTTAGAGTCGATCCCTCGGGCCTATGGCTACACCTTC.

This clonotype was seen a few times. This chain uses TRBV5-1 with TRBJ2-7, with D tentatively TRBD2 (6 bases). The CDR3 loop spans 15 amino acids. Per germline, CDR1 SGHRS and CDR2 YFSETQ. V shed 4 bases and J shed 1 base, with 15 bases lying between them. The CDR3 sequence is CASSTSGGRSYEQYF. The CDR3 DNA reads as TGCGCCAGCAGCACATCCGGGGGACGGTCCTACGAGCAGTACTTC.

For this clonotype: The junction shows a germline mismatch at one end, possibly a read error. DNA for the CDR3: TGCGCCAGCAGCCAAGTACCAGTAGGGGGAAATAATTCACCCCTCCATTTT. Its translation is CASSQVPVGGNNSPLHF. The chain carries TRBV4-3 and TRBJ1-6; tentative D call: TRBD1 (6 bases). This CDR3 region has 17 residues. Germline CDR1 is LGHNA and CDR2 is YSLEER.

As concerns this clonotype: Since the CDR3 does not end with the conserved phenylalanine or tryptophan, this likely comes from a read error. In nucleotides, the CDR3 is TGCAGCGTTGGAGGGGGGTGGGGTACGAACACTGAAGCTTTCTAT. This gives the protein CSVGGGWGTNTEAFY. The chain is built from TRBV29-1 and TRBJ1-1, with D possibly being TRBD1 (6 bases). The CDR3 is made up of 15 amino acids. Trimming pared 4 bases from V and 1 base from J, leaving 16 bases between. Looked up from germline, CDR1 is SQVTM and CDR2 is ANQGSEA.

In its sample, this clonotype was seen a few times. This may arise from a read error, as a much more abundant clone is one base away. The chain couples TRBV29-1 to TRBJ2-3; weak D call: TRBD1 (5 bases). The end of the DNA is better explained by TRBJ1-5, so the J call may be wrong. CDR1 is SQVTM and CDR2 is ANQGSEA in the germline V gene. The CDR3 totals 11 residues. The CDR3 DNA sequence: TGCAGCGTTGTGGAGACAGATACGCAGCATTTT. Amino acids: CSVVETDTQHF.

This clonotype came up a few times. A much bigger clone sits one base away, suggesting this may be a read error. This sequence joins TRBV4-2 and TRBJ2-2; D is perhaps TRBD1 (5 bases). The CDR3 runs 16 residues. Trimming pared 1 base from V and 3 bases from J, leaving 12 bases between. Germline V gene data show CDR1 as LGHNA and CDR2 as YNFKEQ. The CDR3 DNA is TGTGCCAGCAGCCAAGCCGGGCAGGGCGACACCGGGGAGCTGTTTTTT. Translated, it gives CASSQAGQGDTGELFF.

The chain combines TRBV7-8 with TRBJ2-2, with D perhaps matching TRBD1 (5 bases). Germline V lookup: CDR1 SGHVS, CDR2 FQNEAQ. The CDR3 extends over 16 amino acids. V dropped 2 bases and J dropped 7 bases, with 17 bases sitting between them. The CDR3 nucleotides are TGTGCCAGCAGCTTAAATTGGGCAGGGCGAATCGGGGAGCTGTTTTTT. Protein: CASSLNWAGRIGELFF.

About this clonotype itself: This may be a read error, as it is one base from a much larger clone. This likely comes from a read error, as the CDR3 has no conserved phenylalanine or tryptophan at its end. The rearrangement joins TRBV6-6 to TRBJ2-3; D is uncertain. The CDR3 loop spans 13 amino acids. V shed 0 bases and J shed 4 bases, with 5 bases lying between them. Germline V lookup: CDR1 MNHNY, CDR2 SVGAGI (reference sequence). CDR3 sequence: CASSYSRADTQYL. The CDR3 DNA is TGTGCCAGCAGTTACTCACGGGCAGATACGCAGTATCTT.